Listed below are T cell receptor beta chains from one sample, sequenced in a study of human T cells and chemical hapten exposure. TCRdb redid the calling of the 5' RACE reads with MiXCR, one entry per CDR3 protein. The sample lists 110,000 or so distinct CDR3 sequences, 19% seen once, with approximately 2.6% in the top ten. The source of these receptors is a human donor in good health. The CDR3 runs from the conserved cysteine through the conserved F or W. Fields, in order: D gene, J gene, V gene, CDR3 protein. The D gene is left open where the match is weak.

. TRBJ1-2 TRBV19 CASKEDSEANYGYTF
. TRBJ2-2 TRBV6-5 CASSYGRNTGELFF
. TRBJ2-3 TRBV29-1 CSVAYGGQTTDTQYF
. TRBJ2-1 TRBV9 CASNRRDTYNEQFF
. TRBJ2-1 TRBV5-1 CASSLATGVDEQFF
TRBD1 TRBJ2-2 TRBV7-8 CASLGQGNTGELFF
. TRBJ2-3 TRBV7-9 CASSLRGASQYF
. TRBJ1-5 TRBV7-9 CASSKGNSNQPQHF
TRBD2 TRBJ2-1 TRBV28 CASIPLGTSGFLFYNEQFF
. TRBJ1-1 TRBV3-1 CASSQDVNSPEAFF
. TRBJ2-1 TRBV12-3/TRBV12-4 CASNYRKEQFF
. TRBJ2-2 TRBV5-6 CASRSLGGKSSGELFF
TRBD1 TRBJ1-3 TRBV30 CAWVDRARARNTIYF
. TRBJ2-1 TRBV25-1 CASSESGRLDEQFF
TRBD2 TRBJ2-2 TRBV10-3 CAISAGLAVNTGELFF
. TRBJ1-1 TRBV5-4 CASSQQGYMNTEAFF
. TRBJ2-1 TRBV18 CASSPPSRQGPYNEQFF
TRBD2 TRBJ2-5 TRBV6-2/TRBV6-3 CASSLGGLAGGRETQYF
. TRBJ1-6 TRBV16 CASSHKTGFLTNSPLHF
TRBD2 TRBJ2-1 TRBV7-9 CASSLVAVGTWTSGSSYNEQFF
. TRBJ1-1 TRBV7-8 CASSLAGGLSTEAFF
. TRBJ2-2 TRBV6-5 CASKPGFYTGELFF
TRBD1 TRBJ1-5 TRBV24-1 CATSGTGGQPQHF
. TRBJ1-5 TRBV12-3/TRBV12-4 CASSLGVAGQSNQPQHF
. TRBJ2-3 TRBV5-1 CASSLDSRGSDTQYF
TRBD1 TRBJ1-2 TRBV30 CAWYRSGQDGWGYTF
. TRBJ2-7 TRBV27 CASSLSGAVGSYEQYF
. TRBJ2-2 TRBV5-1 CASSFMAGELFF
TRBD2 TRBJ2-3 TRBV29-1 CSVELAGGPPDTQYF
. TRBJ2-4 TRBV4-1 CASSQVGRNVENIQYF
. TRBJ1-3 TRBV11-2 CASSLPGPLSGNTIYF
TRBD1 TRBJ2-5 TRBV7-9 CASFGDRGETQYF
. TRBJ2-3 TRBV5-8 CASSFQVQGFSDTQYF
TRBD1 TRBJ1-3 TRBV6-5 CASSYDRGLGNTIYF
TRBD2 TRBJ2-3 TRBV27 CASQGLASPNTQYF
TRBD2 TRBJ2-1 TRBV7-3 CASSAGGSHINEQFF
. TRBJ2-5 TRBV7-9 CASRATASRGQETQYF
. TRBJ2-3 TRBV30 CAWSVRRSSDTQYF
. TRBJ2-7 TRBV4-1 CASSKGYHLAGQYF
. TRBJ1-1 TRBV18 CASSPRIGNTEAFF